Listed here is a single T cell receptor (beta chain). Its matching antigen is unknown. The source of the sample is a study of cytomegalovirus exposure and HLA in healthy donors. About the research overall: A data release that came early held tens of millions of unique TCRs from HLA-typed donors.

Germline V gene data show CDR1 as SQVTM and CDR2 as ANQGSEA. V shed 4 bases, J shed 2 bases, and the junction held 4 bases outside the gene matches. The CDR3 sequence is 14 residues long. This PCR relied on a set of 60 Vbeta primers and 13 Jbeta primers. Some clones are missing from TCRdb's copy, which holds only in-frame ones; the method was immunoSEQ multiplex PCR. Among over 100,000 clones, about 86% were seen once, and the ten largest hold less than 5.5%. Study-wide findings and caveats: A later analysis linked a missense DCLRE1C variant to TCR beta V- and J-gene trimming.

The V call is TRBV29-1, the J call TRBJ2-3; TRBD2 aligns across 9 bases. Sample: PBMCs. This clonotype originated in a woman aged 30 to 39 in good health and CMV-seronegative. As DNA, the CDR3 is TGCAGCGTTGGGATAGCGGGGGCCACAGATACGCAGTATTTT. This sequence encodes CSVGIAGATDTQYF.